This T cell receptor beta chain was retrieved from a study of PD-1 blockade in classical Hodgkin lymphoma. Germline V gives CDR1 MRHNA, CDR2 SNTAGT. The length of the CDR3 is 15 residues. Trimming at V came to 5 bases and at J to 2 bases, leaving 6 bases not matched to a gene. Here immunoSEQ multiplex PCR was the method, and the copy in TCRdb shows in-frame clones only, minus some. The sample has approximately 50,000 clones, 88% seen once; the top ten hold 5% to 6%. In every patient, relapse followed autologous stem cell transplantation, while exposure to brentuximab vedotin differed. This material consisted of peripheral blood mononuclear cells (PBMCs), taken before the second cycle of nivolumab. The chain couples TRBV6-4 to TRBJ2-3; 8 bases align to TRBD2. This TCR derives from a human donor with classical Hodgkin lymphoma. The CDR3 here is CASSSRGGITDTQYF. The CDR3 DNA reads as TGTGCCAGCAGTAGCCGCGGGGGGATCACAGATACGCAGTATTTT.